This T cell receptor (beta chain) originates from a study of T cell repertoires in cytomegalovirus infection. Study-level information: Well-studied HLA-B-restricted epitopes and recently identified HLA-C-restricted epitopes of CMV were both used in the study. Matching HLA type, along with CMV infection, was indicated by public TCR beta signatures.

Study-level results: Ex vivo responses were dominated by HLA-C-restricted CMV-specific TCR beta clonotypes. Summed frequency of shared TCR beta families picked out CMV carriers who also had the relevant HLA.

Germline V CDR1 and CDR2: SGHDT, YYEEEE. The V end lost 0 bases, the J end lost 1 base, and 7 bases lay between the germline ends. The CDR3 extends over 15 amino acids. This clonotype was counted a few times. The antigen is not known. TCRdb ran MiXCR on the reads and lists one entry per CDR3 protein. The table records 640,000 or so distinct CDR3 sequences, approximately 33% of them present only once. V is TRBV5-6 and J is TRBJ1-4; D is unresolved. The TCR was taken from a human donor in good health (CMV status not recorded). Some clones in this sample may be carry-over from other donors' samples. The specimen comprised cultured PBMCs, sampled from culture after CMV antigen stimulation. DNA for the CDR3: TGTGCCAGCAGCTTGGGACTCAGAACTAATGAAAAACTGTTTTTT. It is translated as CASSLGLRTNEKLFF. The whole variable domain, filled in from reference TRBV5-6 and TRBJ1-4, reads DAGVTQSPTHLIKTRGQQVTLRCSPKSGHDTVSWYQQALGQGPQFIFQYYEEEERQRGNFPDRFSGHQFPNYSSELNVNALLLGDSALYLCASSLGLRTNEKLFFGSGTQLSVL.